Included here is one T cell receptor (beta chain) sequence, with context. The antigen is unknown. The CDR3 runs to 14 residues. V shed 5 bases and J 2 bases; nucleotides not matched to a gene: 3. Per the germline V gene, CDR1 is KGHSH and CDR2 is LQKENI. Here immunoSEQ multiplex PCR was the method, and the copy in TCRdb shows in-frame clones only, minus some. Here the sample spans over a million clones, 65% to 75% being singletons. The data are from a study of shared clonotypes between healthy human individuals. Study-wide background: Three plates were used per donor for CD4 naive, three for CD4 memory, two for CD8 naive and one for CD8 memory. Study-level points and caveats: Rarefaction curves obtained for sorted subsets showed sequencing incomplete despite large depth.

The clonotype originates from a man between 18 and 29 years old in good health. What was sequenced was memory CD4+ T cells sorted from blood. Stated subset: CD45RA-negative fraction. The chain couples TRBV18 to TRBJ2-5; 9 nucleotides line up with TRBD2. The CDR3 coding sequence is TGTGCCAGCTCAGTGACTAGCGGACAAGAGACCCAGTACTTC. This sequence encodes CASSVTSGQETQYF.